What follows are 10 T cell receptor beta chains derived from one specimen sequenced in a study of blood T cell repertoires in COVID-19. Sequenced by immunoSEQ multiplex PCR; TCRdb stores in-frame clones only, minus some. The sample contains some 90,000 clones, over 70% of which appear only once. The sequenced sample consisted of peripheral blood. The receptor set was obtained from a man aged 60-69 years with acute or convalescent COVID-19.

The chain employs TRBV6-5 and TRBJ1-5; D gene unclear. The CDR3 is made up of 13 amino acids. The V gene lost 4 bases and the J gene lost 7 bases, with 11 bases spanning the gap. From germline, CDR1 is MNHEY and CDR2 SVGAGI. The CDR3 protein is CASSLSGVQPQHF. DNA for the CDR3: TGTGCCAGCAGTTTGTCGGGAGTCCAGCCCCAGCATTTT.

The rearrangement uses TRBV7-6 and TRBJ2-5, with a tentative D call TRBD2 (6 bases). The CDR3 extends over 16 amino acids. Trimming pared 1 base from V and 2 bases from J, leaving 14 bases between. Per germline, CDR1 SGHVS and CDR2 FNYEAQ. CDR3 bases: TGTGCCAGCAGCTTAGTCCCTCGGGGGATACAAGAGACCCAGTACTTC. Protein product: CASSLVPRGIQETQYF. The entire variable domain, with the rest obtained from reference TRBV7-6 and TRBJ2-5, is as follows: GAGVSQSPRYKVTKRGQDVALRCDPISGHVSLYWYRQALGQGPEFLTYFNYEAQQDKSGLPNDRFSAERPEGSISTLTIQRTEQRDSAMYRCASSLVPRGIQETQYFGPGTRLLVL.

This sequence joins TRBV19 and TRBJ2-1; a weak D match, TRBD1 (5 bases). This CDR3 has 14 amino acids. CDR1 and CDR2 from the germline V gene are LNHDA and SQIVND (reference sequence). V was cut by 4 bases and J by 5 bases, with 12 bases left in between. This CDR3 reads CASSRQTVDNEQFF. As DNA, the CDR3 is TGTGCCAGTAGTAGGCAGACAGTAGACAATGAGCAGTTCTTC.

The J gene is TRBJ2-1, the V gene TRBV6-2 or TRBV6-3; TRBD2 might be the D (6 bases). The germline V and J ends were trimmed by 2 bases and 3 bases, with 17 bases remaining between them. This CDR3 comprises 17 residues. CDR1 is MNHEY and CDR2 is SVGEGT in the germline V gene. CDR3 in amino acids: CASSYTSSGPLYNEQFF. CDR3 coding DNA: TGTGCCAGCAGTTACACCTCGAGCGGGCCTCTCTACAATGAGCAGTTCTTC.

This chain links TRBV15 with TRBJ1-5; 9 nucleotides agree with TRBD1. Trimming removed 5 bases from V and 5 bases from J; junction bases left unmatched: 4. CDR3 length: 14 residues. Per germline, CDR1 LNHNV and CDR2 YYDKDF (reference sequence). CDR3 amino acids: CATSETGGYQPQHF. DNA of the CDR3: TGTGCCACCAGCGAGACAGGGGGTTATCAGCCCCAGCATTTT.

The chain uses TRBV7-9 and TRBJ2-7; 10 bases are a match to TRBD2. The CDR3 consists of 15 residues. Trimming took 7 bases from V and 4 from J; bases not matched to a gene: 10. Germline V CDR1 and CDR2: SEHNR, FQNEAQ (reference sequence). CDR3 DNA sequence: TGTGCCAGCACCCAATCTAGCGGGAGTCTTTACGAGCAGTACTTC. Translated: CASTQSSGSLYEQYF.

The rearrangement uses TRBV5-1 and TRBJ1-1, with 9 bases that match TRBD1. V lost 4 bases and J lost 4; bases outside the gene matches: 8. The CDR3 is made up of 15 amino acids. Germline V gene sequence: CDR1 SGHRS, CDR2 YFSETQ. CDR3: CASSPGDRAGTEAFF. The DNA of the CDR3 is TGCGCCAGCAGCCCAGGGGACAGGGCGGGCACTGAAGCTTTCTTT.

This rearrangement joins TRBV5-6 to TRBJ1-3, with D hard to call. The CDR3 is 15 amino acids. The V end lost 5 bases, the J end lost 0 bases, and 12 bases lay between the germline ends. Germline CDR1 reads SGHDT; CDR2 reads YYEEEE. CDR3: CASSLQLNSGNTIYF. As DNA, the CDR3 is TGTGCCAGCAGTTTACAGTTAAACTCTGGAAACACCATATATTTT.

This CDR3 is CSVDAGSDTQYF. In DNA, the CDR3 is TGCAGCGTTGACGCGGGCTCAGATACGCAGTATTTT. The gene calls are TRBV29-1 and TRBJ2-3; possibly TRBD2 for D (5 bases). This CDR3 is 12 amino acids long. The V end lost 3 bases, the J end lost 4 bases, and 8 bases lay between the germline ends. Germline CDR1 reads SQVTM; CDR2 reads ANQGSEA.

The rearrangement joins TRBV4-3 to TRBJ1-3, with D unresolved. This CDR3 contains 15 residues. The V end lost 0 bases, the J end lost 2 bases, and 8 bases lay between the germline ends. Germline assignment: CDR1 LGHNA and CDR2 YSLEER. The CDR3 nucleotides are TGCGCCAGCAGCCAAGAATTCGGGACTGGAAACACCATATATTTT. Translation gives CASSQEFGTGNTIYF.